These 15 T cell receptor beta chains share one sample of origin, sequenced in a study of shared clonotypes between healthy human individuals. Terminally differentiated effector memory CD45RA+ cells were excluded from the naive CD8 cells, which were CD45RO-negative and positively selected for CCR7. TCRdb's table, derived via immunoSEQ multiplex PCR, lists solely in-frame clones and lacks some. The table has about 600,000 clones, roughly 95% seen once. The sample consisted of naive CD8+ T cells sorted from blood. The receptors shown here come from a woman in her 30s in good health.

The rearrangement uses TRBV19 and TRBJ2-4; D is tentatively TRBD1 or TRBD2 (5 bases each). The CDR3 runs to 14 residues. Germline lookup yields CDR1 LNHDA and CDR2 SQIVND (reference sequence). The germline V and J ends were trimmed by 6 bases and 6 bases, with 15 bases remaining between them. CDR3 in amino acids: CASSRRDPTNIQYF. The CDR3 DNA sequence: TGTGCCAGTAGCCGCCGGGACCCAACAAACATTCAGTACTTC.

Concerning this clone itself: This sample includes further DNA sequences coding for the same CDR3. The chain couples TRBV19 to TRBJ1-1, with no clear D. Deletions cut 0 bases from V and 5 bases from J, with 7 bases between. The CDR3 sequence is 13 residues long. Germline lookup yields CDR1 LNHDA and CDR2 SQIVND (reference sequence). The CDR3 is CASSIDLETEAFF. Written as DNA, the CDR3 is TGTGCCAGTAGTATAGATCTGGAAACTGAAGCTTTCTTT.

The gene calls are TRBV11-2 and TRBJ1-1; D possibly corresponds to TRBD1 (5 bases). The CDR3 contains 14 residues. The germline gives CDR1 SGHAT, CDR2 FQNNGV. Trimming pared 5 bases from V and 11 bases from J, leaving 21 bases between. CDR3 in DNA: TGTGCCAGCAGCCCGAACAGGTACTGGGTCGGCGCTTTCTTT. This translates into CASSPNRYWVGAFF.

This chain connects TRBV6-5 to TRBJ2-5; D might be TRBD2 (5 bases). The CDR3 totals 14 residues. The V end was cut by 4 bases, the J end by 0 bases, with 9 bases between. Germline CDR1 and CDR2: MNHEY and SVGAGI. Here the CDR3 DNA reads TGTGCCAGCAGTTCCCCAGCGGACCAAGAGACCCAGTACTTC. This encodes CASSSPADQETQYF.

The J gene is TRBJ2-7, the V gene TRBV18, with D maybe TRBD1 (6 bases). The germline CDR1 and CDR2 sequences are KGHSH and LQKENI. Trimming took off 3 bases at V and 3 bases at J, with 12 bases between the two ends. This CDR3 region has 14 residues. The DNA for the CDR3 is TGTGCCAGCTCACCCGCCAGGGGTGGCTACGAGCAGTACTTC. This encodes CASSPARGGYEQYF.

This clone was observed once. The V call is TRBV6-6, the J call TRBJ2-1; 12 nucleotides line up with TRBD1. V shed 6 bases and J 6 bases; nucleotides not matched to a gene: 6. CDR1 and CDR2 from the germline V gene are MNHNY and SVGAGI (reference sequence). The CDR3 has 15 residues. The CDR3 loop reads CASSPGTGGFNEQFF. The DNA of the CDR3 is TGTGCCAGCAGCCCCGGGACAGGGGGCTTCAATGAGCAGTTCTTC.

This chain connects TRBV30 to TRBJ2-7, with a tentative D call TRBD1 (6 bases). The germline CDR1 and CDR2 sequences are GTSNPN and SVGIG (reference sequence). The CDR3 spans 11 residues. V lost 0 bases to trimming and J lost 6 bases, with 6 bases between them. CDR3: CAWSVTGEQYF. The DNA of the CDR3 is TGTGCCTGGAGTGTGACAGGCGAGCAGTACTTC. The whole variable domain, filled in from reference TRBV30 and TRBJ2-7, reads SQTIHQWPATLVQPVGSPLSLECTVEGTSNPNLYWYRQAAGRGLQLLFYSVGIGQISSEVPQNLSASRPQDRQFILSSKKLLLSDSGFYLCAWSVTGEQYFGPGTRLTVT.

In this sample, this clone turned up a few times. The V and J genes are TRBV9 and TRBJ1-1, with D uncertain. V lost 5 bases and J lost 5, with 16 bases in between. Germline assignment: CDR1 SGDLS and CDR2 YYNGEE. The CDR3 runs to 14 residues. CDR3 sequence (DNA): TGTGCCAGCAGTCCTACGGTTTCGAGGACTGAAGCTTTCTTT. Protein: CASSPTVSRTEAFF.

CDR3 nucleotide sequence: TGTGCCAGCAGCCACATCACGGGACAGAGCACAGATACGCAGTATTTT. Translation gives CASSHITGQSTDTQYF. V and J are TRBV28 and TRBJ2-3; 7 nucleotides line up with TRBD1. In germline, CDR1 is MDHEN, CDR2 SYDVKM. The ends lost 6 bases at V and 0 bases at J; junction bases unmatched: 9. CDR3 size: 16 residues.

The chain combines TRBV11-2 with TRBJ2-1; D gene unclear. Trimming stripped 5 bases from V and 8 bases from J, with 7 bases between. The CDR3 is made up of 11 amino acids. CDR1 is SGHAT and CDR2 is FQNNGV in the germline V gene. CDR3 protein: CASSPGYEQFF. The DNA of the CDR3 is TGTGCCAGCAGCCCCGGGTATGAGCAGTTCTTC.

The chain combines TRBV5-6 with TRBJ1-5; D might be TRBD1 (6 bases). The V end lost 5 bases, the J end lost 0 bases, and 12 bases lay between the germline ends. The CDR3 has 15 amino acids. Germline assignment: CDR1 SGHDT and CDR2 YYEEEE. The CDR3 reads CASSTGTYSNQPQHF. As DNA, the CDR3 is TGTGCCAGCAGTACAGGGACTTATAGCAATCAGCCCCAGCATTTT. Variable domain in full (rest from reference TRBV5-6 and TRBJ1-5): DAGVTQSPTHLIKTRGQQVTLRCSPKSGHDTVSWYQQALGQGPQFIFQYYEEEERQRGNFPDRFSGHQFPNYSSELNVNALLLGDSALYLCASSTGTYSNQPQHFGDGTRLSIL.

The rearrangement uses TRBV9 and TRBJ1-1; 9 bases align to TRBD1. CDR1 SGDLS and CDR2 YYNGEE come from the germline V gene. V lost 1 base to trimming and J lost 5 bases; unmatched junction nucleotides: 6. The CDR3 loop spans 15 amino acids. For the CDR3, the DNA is TGTGCCAGCAGCGTAACAGGGGGCTTTGATACTGAAGCTTTCTTT. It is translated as CASSVTGGFDTEAFF.

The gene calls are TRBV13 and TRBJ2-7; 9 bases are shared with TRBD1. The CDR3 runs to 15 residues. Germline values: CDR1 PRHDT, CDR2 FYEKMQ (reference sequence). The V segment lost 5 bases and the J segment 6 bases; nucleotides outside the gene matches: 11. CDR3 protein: CASSDRTGEDGEQYF. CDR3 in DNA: TGTGCCAGCAGCGATCGGACAGGGGAGGACGGCGAGCAGTACTTC.

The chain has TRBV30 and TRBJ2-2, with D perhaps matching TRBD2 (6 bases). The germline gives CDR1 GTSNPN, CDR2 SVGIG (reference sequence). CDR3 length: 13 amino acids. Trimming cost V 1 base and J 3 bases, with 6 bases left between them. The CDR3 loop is CAWSAGDTGELFF. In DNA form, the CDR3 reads TGTGCCTGGAGTGCGGGGGACACCGGGGAGCTGTTTTTT.

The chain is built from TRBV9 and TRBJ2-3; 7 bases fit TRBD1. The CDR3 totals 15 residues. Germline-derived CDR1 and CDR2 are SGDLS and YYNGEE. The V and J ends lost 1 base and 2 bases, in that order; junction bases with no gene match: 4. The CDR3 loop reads CASSVNGQDTDTQYF. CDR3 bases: TGTGCCAGCAGCGTAAATGGACAGGACACAGATACGCAGTATTTT. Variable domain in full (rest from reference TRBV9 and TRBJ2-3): DSGVTQTPKHLITATGQRVTLRCSPRSGDLSVYWYQQSLDQGLQFLIQYYNGEERAKGNILERFSAQQFPDLHSELNLSSLELGDSALYFCASSVNGQDTDTQYFGPGTRLTVL.